A single sample gave rise to the 3 T cell receptor beta chains below, sequenced in a study of identical twins. TCRdb reanalysed the 5' RACE reads using MiXCR and keeps one entry per CDR3 protein. This sample has fewer than 650,000 distinct CDR3 sequences, with just under 10% found just once. These records were also assigned to another study, of yellow fever vaccine responses in identical twins.

The sequencing sample was made of PBMCs. Receptor source: a woman between 18 and 29 years old in good health.

This clonotype was found a few times. The V gene is TRBV6-2 or TRBV6-3, the J gene TRBJ2-2; TRBD1 agrees at 9 bases. Germline V gives CDR1 MNHEY, CDR2 SVGEGT. With V trimmed by 4 bases and J by 6 bases, 9 bases remained unmatched. The CDR3 loop spans 16 amino acids. This CDR3 is CASSSRTGEFSGELFF. As DNA, the CDR3 is TGTGCCAGCAGTTCACGGACAGGGGAATTCTCCGGGGAGCTGTTTTTT.

The sample holds many counts of this clonotype. The chain carries TRBV6-1 and TRBJ2-1; D possibly corresponds to TRBD2 (7 bases). This CDR3 is 16 amino acids long. The V end was cut by 8 bases, the J end by 8 bases, with 25 bases between. Germline lookup yields CDR1 MNHNS and CDR2 SASEGT. The CDR3 region is CASYKGGGGVIYEQFF. The CDR3 DNA is TGTGCCAGCTATAAGGGGGGCGGGGGCGTGATCTATGAGCAGTTCTTC.

The chain links TRBV2 to TRBJ2-7; no clear D. V dropped 2 bases and J dropped 6 bases, with 20 bases sitting between them. Germline CDR1 is SNHLY and CDR2 is FYNNEI. The CDR3 loop spans 16 amino acids. CDR3 region: CASSERLEQVVSEQYF. CDR3 DNA: TGTGCCAGCAGTGAAAGGCTGGAGCAGGTGGTTTCCGAGCAGTACTTC.